Shown below are 10 T cell receptor beta chains from a single sample sequenced in a study of blood T cells in healthy people across ages (dated by TCRdb to about 2015). The library came from 5' RACE. The listed sequencing device is Illumina HiSeq 2500. The second PCR ran for about 6 to 12 cycles and used a J-beta primer mix along with a sample-barcoded 5' primer. TCRdb reprocessing: public reads trimmed at Q25 with fastp, clones called with MiXCR, in-frame beta chains kept. Rows are combined by CDR3 protein, so each entry shows the most common genes and DNA. The sample has hundreds of thousands of distinct CDR3 sequences on record, about 44% of them singletons. Together, the top ten hold around 15% of the sample. Sequenced sample: blood. The receptors derive from a young man in good health.

The J gene is TRBJ2-1, the V gene TRBV20-1; TRBD2 matches 9 bases. The CDR3 consists of 14 residues. CDR1 DFQATT and CDR2 SNEGSKA come from the germline V gene (reference sequence). Germline trimming cut 0 bases from V and 8 bases from J; bases unmatched to any gene: 5. This CDR3 is CSARETSGRDEQFF. The CDR3 DNA is TGCAGTGCTAGAGAGACTAGCGGTAGAGATGAGCAGTTCTTC.

The rearrangement links TRBV11-2 to TRBJ1-5; no clear D. The germline CDR1 and CDR2 sequences are SGHAT and FQNNGV. Trimming left V 0 bases short and J 3 bases short, with 9 bases between. The CDR3 is 15 amino acids. DNA for the CDR3: TGTGCCAGCAGCTTAGATCCCACTTCCAATCAGCCCCAGCATTTT. As protein: CASSLDPTSNQPQHF.

V is TRBV12-3 or TRBV12-4 and J is TRBJ2-5; D possibly corresponds to TRBD2 (7 bases). Trimming removed 7 bases from V and 2 bases from J, with 17 bases in between. The CDR3 runs 15 residues. The CDR3 DNA reads as TGTGCCAGCAACCTGTGGGGGGGCCCACAAGAGACCCAGTACTTC. Amino acid sequence: CASNLWGGPQETQYF.

The chain couples TRBV14 to TRBJ2-3; D uncertain. V lost 7 bases, J lost 2 bases, and 10 bases lay in between. The CDR3 sequence is 13 residues long. CDR1 and CDR2 (germline): SGHDN, FVKESK. The CDR3 sequence: CASTAISTDTQYF. The CDR3 DNA reads TGTGCCAGCACAGCTATCTCCACAGATACGCAGTATTTT.

V and J are TRBV7-2 and TRBJ2-7; perhaps TRBD2 as D (6 bases). This CDR3 has 13 amino acids. Trimming shortened V by 4 bases and J by 10 bases, and 17 bases separated the two germline ends. From germline, CDR1 is SGHTA and CDR2 FQGNSA. CDR3 DNA: TGTGCCAGCAGCTCCCCCTCGGGGACTGTTCAGTACTTC. Translating gives CASSSPSGTVQYF.

A few counts support this clonotype. V is TRBV2 and J is TRBJ1-1; the D gene is possibly TRBD1 (5 bases). Germline-derived CDR1 and CDR2 are SNHLY and FYNNEI. The CDR3 is 14 residues long. Trimming shortened V by 0 bases and J by 3 bases, and 8 bases separated the two germline ends. The CDR3 region is CASSEAREHTEAFF. In DNA, the CDR3 is TGTGCCAGCAGTGAAGCCAGGGAGCACACTGAAGCTTTCTTT.

J is TRBJ1-1 and V is TRBV9; 7 nucleotides agree with TRBD1. This CDR3 region has 14 residues. Losses at the gene ends were 0 bases for V and 7 bases for J; bases not matched to a gene: 6. Germline CDR1 is SGDLS and CDR2 is YYNGEE. The CDR3 here is CASSVGGGGGEAFF. The DNA for the CDR3 is TGTGCCAGCAGCGTAGGAGGGGGCGGAGGTGAAGCTTTCTTT.

The chain carries TRBV5-1 and TRBJ2-5; a possible D gene is TRBD2 (5 bases). Germline-derived CDR1 and CDR2 are SGHRS and YFSETQ. V dropped 4 bases and J dropped 11 bases, with 27 bases sitting between them. This CDR3 is 16 amino acids long. CDR3 DNA: TGCGCCAGCAGCATATATGGTGTTTCGGGTGGAAGGGAGCAGTACTTC. Residues: CASSIYGVSGGREQYF.

As to this clonotype: A much more abundant neighbour one base away suggests this may be a read error. The chain couples TRBV7-2 to TRBJ2-7; 11 positions agree with TRBD1. Germline V gene lookup returns CDR1 SGHTA and CDR2 FQGNSA. V was pared by 7 bases and J by 0 bases, with 5 bases of the junction left unmatched. The length of the CDR3 is 15 residues. The CDR3 sequence is CASTSGTGGSYEQYF. The CDR3 region has the DNA TGTGCCAGCACCTCCGGGACAGGGGGCTCCTACGAGCAGTACTTC.

This clonotype has only a few counts. The chain combines TRBV4-2 with TRBJ1-2, with a possible D match to TRBD1 (5 bases). Trimming cost V 1 base and J 4 bases, with 10 bases left between them. Per the germline V gene, CDR1 is LGHNA and CDR2 is YNFKEQ. This CDR3 is 14 amino acids long. For the CDR3, the DNA is TGTGCCAGCAGCCAAGTAGAGACAGCCTATGGCTACACCTTC. It yields the protein CASSQVETAYGYTF.